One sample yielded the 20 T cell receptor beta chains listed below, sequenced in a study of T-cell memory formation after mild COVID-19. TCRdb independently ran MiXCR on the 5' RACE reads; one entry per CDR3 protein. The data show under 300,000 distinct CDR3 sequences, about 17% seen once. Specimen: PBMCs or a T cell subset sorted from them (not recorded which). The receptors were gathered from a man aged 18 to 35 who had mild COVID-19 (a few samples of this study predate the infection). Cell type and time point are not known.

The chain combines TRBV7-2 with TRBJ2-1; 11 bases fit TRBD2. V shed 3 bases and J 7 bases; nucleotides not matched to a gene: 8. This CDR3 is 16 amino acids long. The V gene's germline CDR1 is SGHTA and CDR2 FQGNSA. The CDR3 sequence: CASSFSGGAFGNEQFF. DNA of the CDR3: TGTGCCAGCAGCTTTAGCGGGGGGGCCTTCGGGAATGAGCAGTTCTTC.

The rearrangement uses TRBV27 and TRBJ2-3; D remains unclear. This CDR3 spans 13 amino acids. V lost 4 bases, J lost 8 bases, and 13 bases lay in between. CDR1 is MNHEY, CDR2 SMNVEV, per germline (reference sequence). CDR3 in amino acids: CASSSGPVGTQYF. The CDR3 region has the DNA TGTGCCAGCAGTTCAGGCCCGGTCGGTACGCAGTATTTT.

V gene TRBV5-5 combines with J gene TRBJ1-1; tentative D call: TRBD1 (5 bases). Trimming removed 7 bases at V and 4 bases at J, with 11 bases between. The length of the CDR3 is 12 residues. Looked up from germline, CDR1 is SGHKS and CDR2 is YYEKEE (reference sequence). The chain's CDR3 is CASGTQGTEAFF. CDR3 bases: TGTGCCAGCGGTACCCAGGGCACTGAAGCTTTCTTT.

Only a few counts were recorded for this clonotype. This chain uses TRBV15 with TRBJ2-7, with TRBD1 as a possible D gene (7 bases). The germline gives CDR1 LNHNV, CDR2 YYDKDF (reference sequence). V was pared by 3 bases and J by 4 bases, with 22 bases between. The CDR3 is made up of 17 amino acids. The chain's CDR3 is CATSSSFVGPGGYEQYF. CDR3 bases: TGTGCCACCAGCAGTTCCTTCGTGGGGCCAGGGGGGTACGAGCAGTACTTC.

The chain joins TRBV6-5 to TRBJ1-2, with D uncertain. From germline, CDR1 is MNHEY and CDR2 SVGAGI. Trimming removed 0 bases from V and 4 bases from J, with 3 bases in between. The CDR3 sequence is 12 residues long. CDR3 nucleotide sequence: TGTGCCAGCAGTTACTCTGGCTATGGCTACACCTTC. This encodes CASSYSGYGYTF.

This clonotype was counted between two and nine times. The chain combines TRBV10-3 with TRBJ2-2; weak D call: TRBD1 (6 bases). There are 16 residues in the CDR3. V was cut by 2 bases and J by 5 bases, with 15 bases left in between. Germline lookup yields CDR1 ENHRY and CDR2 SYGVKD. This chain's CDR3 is CAISEVSRGGTGELFF. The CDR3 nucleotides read TGTGCCATCAGTGAGGTTTCCAGGGGTGGAACCGGGGAGCTGTTTTTT.

CDR3 in DNA: TGTGCCAGCAGCCCGCGTCAGGGCGGGGACACTGAAGCTTTCTTT. Its protein product is CASSPRQGGDTEAFF. The V and J genes are TRBV7-8 and TRBJ1-1; maybe TRBD1 (5 bases). Per the germline V gene, CDR1 is SGHVS and CDR2 is FQNEAQ. The V gene lost 5 bases and the J gene lost 3 bases, with 16 bases spanning the gap. There are 15 residues in the CDR3.

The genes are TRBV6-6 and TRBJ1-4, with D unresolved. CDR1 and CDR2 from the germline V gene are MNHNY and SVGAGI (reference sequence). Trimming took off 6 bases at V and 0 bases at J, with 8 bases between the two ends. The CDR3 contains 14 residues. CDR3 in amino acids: CASRTRATNEKLFF. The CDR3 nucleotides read TGTGCCAGCAGAACGAGGGCAACTAATGAAAAACTGTTTTTT.

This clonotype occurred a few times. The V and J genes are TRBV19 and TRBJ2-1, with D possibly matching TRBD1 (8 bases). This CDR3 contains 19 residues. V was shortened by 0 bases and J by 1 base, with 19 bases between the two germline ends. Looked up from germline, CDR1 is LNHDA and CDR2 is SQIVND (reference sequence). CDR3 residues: CASSIDPVNRGGSYNEQFF. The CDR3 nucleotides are TGTGCCAGTAGTATAGATCCGGTCAACAGGGGGGGATCCTACAATGAGCAGTTCTTC.

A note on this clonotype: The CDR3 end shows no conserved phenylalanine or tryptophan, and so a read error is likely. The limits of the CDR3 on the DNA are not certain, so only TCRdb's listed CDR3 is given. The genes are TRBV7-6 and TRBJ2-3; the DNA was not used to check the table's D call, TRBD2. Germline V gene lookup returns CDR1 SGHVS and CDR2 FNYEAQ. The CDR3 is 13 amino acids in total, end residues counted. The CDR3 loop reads CASSVTTGAPPLL.

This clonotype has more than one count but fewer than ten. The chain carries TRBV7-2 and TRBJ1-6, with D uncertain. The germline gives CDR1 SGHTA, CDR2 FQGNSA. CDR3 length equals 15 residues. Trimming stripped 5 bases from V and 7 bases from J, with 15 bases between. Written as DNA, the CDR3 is TGTGCCAGCAGCCTCGACTCGAAGGCCAATTCACCCCTCCACTTT. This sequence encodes CASSLDSKANSPLHF.

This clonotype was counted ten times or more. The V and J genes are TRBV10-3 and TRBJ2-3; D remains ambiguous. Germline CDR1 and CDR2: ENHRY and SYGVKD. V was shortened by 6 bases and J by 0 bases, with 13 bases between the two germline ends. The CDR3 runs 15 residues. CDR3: CAIRNYPTSTDTQYF. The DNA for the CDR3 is TGTGCCATCAGGAATTACCCGACGAGCACAGATACGCAGTATTTT.

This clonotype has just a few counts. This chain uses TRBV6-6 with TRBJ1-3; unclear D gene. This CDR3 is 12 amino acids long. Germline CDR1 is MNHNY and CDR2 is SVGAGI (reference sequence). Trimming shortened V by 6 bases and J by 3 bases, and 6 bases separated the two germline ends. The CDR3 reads CASRDVGNTIYF. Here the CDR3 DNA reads TGTGCCAGCAGGGACGTTGGAAACACCATATATTTT.

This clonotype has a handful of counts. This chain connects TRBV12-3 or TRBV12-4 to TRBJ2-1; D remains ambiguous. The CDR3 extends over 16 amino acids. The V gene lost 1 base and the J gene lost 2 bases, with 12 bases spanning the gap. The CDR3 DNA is TGTGCCAGCAGTTTAGTACGGGTTCCCGCCTACAATGAGCAGTTCTTC. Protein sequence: CASSLVRVPAYNEQFF.

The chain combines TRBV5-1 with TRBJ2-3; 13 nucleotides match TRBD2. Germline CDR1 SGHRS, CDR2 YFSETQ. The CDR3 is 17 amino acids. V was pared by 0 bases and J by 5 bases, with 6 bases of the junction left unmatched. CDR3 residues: CASSLVGTSGAGDTQYF. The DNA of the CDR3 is TGCGCCAGCAGCTTGGTTGGGACTAGCGGGGCCGGAGATACGCAGTATTTT.

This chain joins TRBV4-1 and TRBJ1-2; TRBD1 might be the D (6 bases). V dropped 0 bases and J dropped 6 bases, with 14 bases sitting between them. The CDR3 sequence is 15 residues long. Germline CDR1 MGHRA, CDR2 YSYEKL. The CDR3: CASSQDRDRNNGYTF. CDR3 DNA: TGCGCCAGCAGCCAAGATAGAGACAGGAATAATGGCTACACCTTC.

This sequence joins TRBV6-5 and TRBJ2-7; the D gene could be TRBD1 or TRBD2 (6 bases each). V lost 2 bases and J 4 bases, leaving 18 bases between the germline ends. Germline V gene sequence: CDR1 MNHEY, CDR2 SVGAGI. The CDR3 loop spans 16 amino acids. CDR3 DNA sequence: TGTGCCAGCAGTTACCCCAAATGCCGGGGGCAATACGAGCAGTACGTC. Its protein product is CASSYPKCRGQYEQYV.

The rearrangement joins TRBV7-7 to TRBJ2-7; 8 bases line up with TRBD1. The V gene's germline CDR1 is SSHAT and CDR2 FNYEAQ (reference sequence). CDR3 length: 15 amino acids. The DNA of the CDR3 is TGTGCTAGCAGAAATACAGGGGGTAGCTCCTACGAGCAGTACGTC. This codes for CASRNTGGSSYEQYV.

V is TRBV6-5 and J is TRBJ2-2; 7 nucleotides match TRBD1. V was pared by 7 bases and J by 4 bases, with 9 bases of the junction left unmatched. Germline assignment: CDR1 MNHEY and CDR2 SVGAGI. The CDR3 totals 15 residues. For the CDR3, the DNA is TGTGCCAGCACCCAAGGAGACAGGGCCACCGGGGAGCTGTTTTTT. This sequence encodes CASTQGDRATGELFF.

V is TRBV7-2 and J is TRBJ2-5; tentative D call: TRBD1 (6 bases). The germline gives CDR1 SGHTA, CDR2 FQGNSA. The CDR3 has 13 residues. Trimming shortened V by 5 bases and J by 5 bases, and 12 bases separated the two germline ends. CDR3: CASSQRQAETQYF. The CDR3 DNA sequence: TGTGCCAGCAGCCAACGACAGGCGGAGACCCAGTACTTC. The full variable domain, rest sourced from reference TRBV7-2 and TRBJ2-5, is GAGVSQSPSNKVTEKGKDVELRCDPISGHTALYWYRQSLGQGLEFLIYFQGNSAPDKSGLPSDRFSAERTGGSVSTLTIQRTQQEDSAVYLCASSQRQAETQYFGPGTRLLVL.